Ten or more counts support the clone carrying this T cell receptor beta chain. In the original workflow: Amplified reference gene primers provided the basis for estimating nucleated cell counts. Data came from immunoSEQ multiplex PCR; TCRdb stores just in-frame clones and leaves some out. That table gives V, J and clone size, and the DNA gave D and trimming. The profile covers about 72,000 clones, with more than 80% appearing a single time and approximately 32% taken by the ten largest. These data are taken from a study of blood T cell repertoires in COVID-19. Overall study context: Samples of COVID-19 (acute and convalescent) were obtained from the United States, Italy and Spain.

From germline, CDR1 is SGHRS and CDR2 YFSETQ. The CDR3 contains 16 residues. V lost 3 bases, J lost 6 bases, and 18 bases lay in between. The chain combines TRBV5-1 with TRBJ2-2; tentatively, D is TRBD2 (6 bases). The sequencing sample was made of peripheral blood. The sequence came from an elderly woman with active or convalescent COVID-19. This CDR3 is CASSSIQGGFAGELFF. DNA of the CDR3: TGCGCCAGCAGCTCTATTCAGGGAGGTTTCGCCGGGGAGCTGTTTTTT.